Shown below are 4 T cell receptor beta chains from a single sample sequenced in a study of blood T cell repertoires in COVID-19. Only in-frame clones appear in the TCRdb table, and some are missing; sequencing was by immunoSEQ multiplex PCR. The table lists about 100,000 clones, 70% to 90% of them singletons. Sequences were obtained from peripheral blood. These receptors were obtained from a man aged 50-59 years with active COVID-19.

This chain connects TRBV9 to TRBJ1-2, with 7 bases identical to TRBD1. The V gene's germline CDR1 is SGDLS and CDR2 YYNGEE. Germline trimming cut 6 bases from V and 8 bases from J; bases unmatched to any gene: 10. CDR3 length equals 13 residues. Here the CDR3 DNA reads TGTGCCAGCACCGTGACAGGGTCAGGGGGCTACACCTTC. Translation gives CASTVTGSGGYTF.

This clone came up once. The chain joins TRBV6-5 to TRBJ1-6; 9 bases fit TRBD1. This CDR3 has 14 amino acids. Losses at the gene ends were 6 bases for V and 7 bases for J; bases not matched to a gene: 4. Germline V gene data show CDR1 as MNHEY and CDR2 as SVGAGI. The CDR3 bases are TGTGCCAGCAGGAAGGGACAGGGAAATTCACCCCTCCACTTT. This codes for CASRKGQGNSPLHF.

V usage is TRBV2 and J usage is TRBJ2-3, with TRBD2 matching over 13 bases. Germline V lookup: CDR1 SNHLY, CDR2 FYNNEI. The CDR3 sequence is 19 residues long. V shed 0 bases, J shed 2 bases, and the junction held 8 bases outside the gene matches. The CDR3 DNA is TGTGCCAGCAGTGAAGCGGACCGACTAGCGGGGGGCCTCACAGATACGCAGTATTTT. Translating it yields CASSEADRLAGGLTDTQYF. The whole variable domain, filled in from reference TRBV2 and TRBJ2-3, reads EPEVTQTPSHQVTQMGQEVILRCVPISNHLYFYWYRQILGQKVEFLVSFYNNEISEKSEIFDDQFSVERPDGSNFTLKIRSTKLEDSAMYFCASSEADRLAGGLTDTQYFGPGTRLTVL.

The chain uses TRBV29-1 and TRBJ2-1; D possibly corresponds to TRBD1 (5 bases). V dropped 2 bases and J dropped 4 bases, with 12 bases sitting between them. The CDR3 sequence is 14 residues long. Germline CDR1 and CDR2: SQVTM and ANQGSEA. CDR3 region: CSVERGGSYNEQFF. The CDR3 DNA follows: TGCAGCGTTGAAAGGGGCGGATCTTACAATGAGCAGTTCTTC.